Each of the 15 T cell receptor beta chains below was sequenced from the same sample in a study of OX40 agonist ivuxolimab in advanced cancers. The receptor library was made with the immunoSEQ multiplex PCR assay. TCRdb took over this immuneACCESS table, retaining in-frame rearrangements with V and J assigned. Such tables are incomplete; in checked studies, under half of the missing clones stem from an unresolved V gene, and the remainder is unexplained. This sample gives about 17,000 clones in total; around 78% of them show up just once. The biggest ten clones account for under 30% of the sample. The material was CD4+ or CD8+ T cells sorted from blood, obtained in a trial of the OX40 agonist ivuxolimab. The source of these receptors is an adult with an advanced solid tumor such as melanoma, head and neck, liver or kidney cancer.

This chain links TRBV10-3 with TRBJ2-1; D is uncertain. The V and J ends lost 2 bases and 0 bases respectively, with 11 bases between them. This CDR3 is 16 amino acids long. Germline loops: CDR1 ENHRY, CDR2 SYGVKD. The CDR3 loop reads CAISEGLQLSYNEQFF. The CDR3 region has the DNA TGTGCCATCAGTGAGGGCCTTCAACTCTCCTACAATGAGCAGTTCTTC.

V gene TRBV6-1 combines with J gene TRBJ2-7; D is uncertain. The CDR3 sequence is 16 residues long. Germline V gene data show CDR1 as MNHNS and CDR2 as SASEGT. V dropped 6 bases and J dropped 1 base, with 19 bases sitting between them. CDR3 DNA: TGTGCCAGCAGAGAATTGCTCTGGACGGATTCCTACGAGCAGTACTTC. It is translated as CASRELLWTDSYEQYF.

This clone was counted between two and nine times. The DNA for the CDR3 is TGTGCCAGTAAAGTTCAGTTGAACACTGAAGCTTTCTTT. As protein: CASKVQLNTEAFF. J is TRBJ1-1 and V is TRBV19; the D is unclear. CDR1 and CDR2 (germline): LNHDA, SQIVND (reference sequence). V dropped 7 bases and J dropped 0 bases, with 9 bases sitting between them. This CDR3 has 13 residues.

V and J are TRBV7-8 and TRBJ2-1, with D maybe TRBD1 (5 bases). CDR1 is SGHVS, CDR2 FQNEAQ, per germline. Trimming left V 1 base short and J 9 bases short, with 16 bases between. This CDR3 has 15 amino acids. CDR3 protein: CASSLVAGWQAEQFF. CDR3 coding DNA: TGTGCCAGCAGCTTAGTGGCAGGGTGGCAGGCTGAGCAGTTCTTC.

This chain joins TRBV4-1 and TRBJ2-7; D is uncertain. Trimming shortened V by 1 base and J by 10 bases, and 17 bases separated the two germline ends. The length of the CDR3 is 14 residues. In germline, CDR1 is MGHRA, CDR2 YSYEKL. The CDR3 spells CASSQVTMGQLQYF. CDR3 DNA sequence: TGCGCCAGCAGCCAAGTTACCATGGGCCAACTACAGTACTTC.

The chain joins TRBV10-3 to TRBJ2-7, with D possibly matching TRBD2 (5 bases). The CDR3 contains 14 residues. The germline CDR1 and CDR2 sequences are ENHRY and SYGVKD. Trimming took 3 bases from V and 2 from J, leaving 11 bases between them. CDR3 DNA: TGTGCCATCAGTGAACCAGCGGAGGCCTACGAGCAGTACTTC. Protein sequence: CAISEPAEAYEQYF.

The chain employs TRBV29-1 and TRBJ2-4; 10 bases match TRBD1. Germline loops: CDR1 SQVTM, CDR2 ANQGSEA. CDR3 length equals 16 residues. The V gene end was trimmed by 2 bases and the J gene end by 6 bases; junction bases not matched to a gene: 10. The CDR3 sequence is CSVERSGTGVRNIQYF. The DNA for the CDR3 is TGCAGCGTTGAAAGGTCCGGGACAGGGGTCAGAAACATTCAGTACTTC.

By proportion, this clone is medium-sized. In the same sample, other DNA sequences code for this CDR3. The chain combines TRBV4-2 with TRBJ1-2, with TRBD1 matching 12 bases. Losses at the gene ends were 1 base for V and 5 bases for J; bases not matched to a gene: 5. This CDR3 is built from 16 residues. Germline CDR1 is LGHNA and CDR2 is YNFKEQ. The CDR3 here is CASSQVGGQGAYGYTF. The CDR3 region has the DNA TGTGCCAGCAGCCAAGTCGGGGGACAGGGGGCATATGGCTACACCTTC.

The V and J genes are TRBV9 and TRBJ2-1, with D possibly matching TRBD1 (5 bases). The germline CDR1 and CDR2 sequences are SGDLS and YYNGEE. Trimming removed 4 bases at V and 0 bases at J, with 20 bases between. This CDR3 is 18 amino acids long. This chain's CDR3 is CASSPQGRTPSSYNEQFF. The CDR3 DNA sequence: TGTGCCAGCAGCCCTCAAGGTCGGACACCGAGCTCCTACAATGAGCAGTTCTTC.

The count of this clone is one. The V call is TRBV4-1, the J call TRBJ2-7; TRBD2 agrees at 9 bases. This CDR3 region has 15 residues. V shed 3 bases and J 2 bases; nucleotides not matched to a gene: 5. CDR1 is MGHRA, CDR2 YSYEKL, per germline. The CDR3 bases are TGCGCCAGCAGCCAGCTAGCGGGAAGCCCCTACGAGCAGTACTTC. It is translated as CASSQLAGSPYEQYF.

The chain is built from TRBV5-6 and TRBJ1-1, with unresolved D. This CDR3 has 11 residues. With 0 bases removed from V and 7 bases from J, the gap between germline ends came to 4 bases. Germline V gene lookup returns CDR1 SGHDT and CDR2 YYEEEE. Written as DNA, the CDR3 is TGTGCCAGCAGCTTGGGGGTTGAAGCTTTCTTT. This gives the protein CASSLGVEAFF.

The V and J genes are TRBV11-3 and TRBJ1-3, with 7 bases aligning to TRBD1. J was trimmed by 0 bases and V by 5 bases; bases with no gene match: 16. The CDR3 covers 19 residues. Germline-derived CDR1 and CDR2 are SGHNT and YENEEA. This chain's CDR3 is CASSTPGTASTSSGNTIYF. The CDR3, as DNA: TGTGCCAGCAGCACTCCCGGGACAGCCTCTACGAGCTCTGGAAACACCATATATTTT.

This clone has a handful of counts. The chain couples TRBV5-1 to TRBJ2-1; no clear D. CDR3 length: 11 amino acids. The V gene lost 1 base and the J gene lost 9 bases, with 5 bases spanning the gap. Germline CDR1 and CDR2: SGHRS and YFSETQ. Here the CDR3 reads CASSLLSEQFF. As DNA, the CDR3 is TGCGCCAGCAGCTTGCTGAGTGAGCAGTTCTTC.

V is TRBV2 and J is TRBJ2-1; 9 bases are shared with TRBD2. The germline gives CDR1 SNHLY, CDR2 FYNNEI. J was trimmed by 0 bases and V by 4 bases; bases with no gene match: 10. The CDR3 length is 18 residues. In DNA form, the CDR3 reads TGTGCCAGCAGTGTGGTAGCGGGAGCCCCAGCCTCCTACAATGAGCAGTTCTTC. Its protein is CASSVVAGAPASYNEQFF.

V usage is TRBV5-4 and J usage is TRBJ1-5, with D possibly TRBD1 on 5 matching bases. Germline V gene lookup returns CDR1 SGHNT and CDR2 YYREEE (reference sequence). With 1 base removed from V and 5 bases from J, the gap between germline ends came to 13 bases. The CDR3 is made up of 15 amino acids. In nucleotides, the CDR3 is TGTGCCAGCAGCTTGTATTCGTCAGGGTATCAGCCCCAGCATTTT. Translating gives CASSLYSSGYQPQHF.